Each of the 28 T cell receptor beta chains below was sequenced from the same sample in a study of metastatic and nonmetastatic thyroid tumors. TCRdb reanalyzed the PCR reads via MiXCR. The sample includes 25,000 to 30,000 clones, about 24% of them seen just once. None of the patients had undergone any treatment ahead of thyroid surgery. Sequencing was carried out using blood. Every receptor here comes from a female donor with papillary thyroid cancer or a benign thyroid nodule (not recorded which). Some clones in this sample may be carry-over from other donors' samples.

This clone has a count of ten or more. V is TRBV30 and J is TRBJ2-1; TRBD2 aligns across 12 bases. This CDR3 region has 16 residues. V gave up 3 bases and J gave up 6 bases; unmatched junction bases: 9. The germline CDR1 and CDR2 sequences are GTSNPN and SVGIG (reference sequence). CDR3: CAWRDSGTSGFNEQFF. CDR3 DNA: TGTGCCTGGAGGGACTCCGGGACTAGCGGGTTCAATGAGCAGTTCTTC.

The sample holds many counts of this clone. The chain recombines TRBV9 with TRBJ2-5, with TRBD2 identical over 10 bases. The CDR3 loop spans 15 amino acids. Germline CDR1 reads SGDLS; CDR2 reads YYNGEE. V gave up 4 bases and J gave up 4 bases; unmatched junction bases: 7. CDR3 coding DNA: TGTGCCAGCAGCCTAGCGGGAGAAACGGGAGAGACCCAGTACTTC. It specifies CASSLAGETGETQYF.

As to this clone: The CDR3 does not end in the conserved phenylalanine or tryptophan, so this is likely a read error. This chain links TRBV20-1 with TRBJ1-2; tentatively, D is TRBD1 (5 bases). Germline V lookup: CDR1 DFQATT, CDR2 SNEGSKA (reference sequence). Trimming cost V 3 bases and J 11 bases, with 16 bases left between them. The CDR3 runs 12 residues. The CDR3 loop reads CSASLRTGGYTL. Written as DNA, the CDR3 is TGCAGTGCTAGTTTGAGGACGGGGGGATACACCTTA.

The chain couples TRBV6-1 to TRBJ2-7; D may correspond to TRBD1 or TRBD2 (5 bases each). Germline CDR1 reads MNHNS; CDR2 reads SASEGT. The V end was cut by 6 bases, the J end by 2 bases, with 20 bases between. This CDR3 has 16 residues. Here the CDR3 reads CASRPGFGTETYEQYF. For the CDR3, the DNA is TGTGCCAGCAGGCCGGGCTTCGGGACGGAAACCTACGAGCAGTACTTC.

The rearrangement links TRBV20-1 to TRBJ1-1, with D possibly TRBD1 on 6 matching bases. CDR1 and CDR2 (germline): DFQATT, SNEGSKA (reference sequence). The germline V and J ends were trimmed by 6 bases and 3 bases, with 11 bases remaining between them. The CDR3 has 12 amino acids. CDR3 loop: CSAQGLDTEAFF. The CDR3 bases are TGCAGTGCCCAGGGGCTGGACACTGAAGCTTTCTTT.

The chain uses TRBV20-1 and TRBJ2-7; 7 bases match TRBD1. The junction had 4 bases not matched to a gene; V was cut back by 2 bases and J by 3 bases. Germline values: CDR1 DFQATT, CDR2 SNEGSKA (reference sequence). CDR3 length: 13 residues. In DNA, the CDR3 is TGCAGTGCTAGACAGGGGGTCTTCTACGAGCAGTACTTC. Its translation is CSARQGVFYEQYF.

This clone was picked up many times. The CDR3 DNA sequence: TGTGCCAGCAGCTTGGCTCCGGGACTAGCAACCTACGAGCAGTACTTC. Translation: CASSLAPGLATYEQYF. V and J are TRBV5-4 and TRBJ2-7; 9 bases are shared with TRBD2. Trimming at V came to 0 bases and at J to 2 bases, leaving 6 bases not matched to a gene. The CDR3 covers 16 residues. From germline, CDR1 is SGHNT and CDR2 YYREEE (reference sequence).

This clone occurred a few times. The V gene is TRBV19, the J gene TRBJ1-1, with 9 bases aligning to TRBD1. Trimming cost V 4 bases and J 8 bases; bases outside gene matches: 5. The CDR3 spans 13 residues. Germline CDR1 and CDR2: LNHDA and SQIVND (reference sequence). CDR3 residues: CASSNRGRLEAFF. CDR3 nucleotides: TGTGCCAGTAGTAACAGGGGGCGATTGGAAGCTTTCTTT.

J is TRBJ2-2 and V is TRBV6-2 or TRBV6-3; the match to TRBD2 covers 10 bases. Germline lookup yields CDR1 MNHEY and CDR2 SVGEGT. J lost 1 base, V lost 5 bases, and 4 bases had no gene match. There are 16 residues in the CDR3. CDR3 loop: CASSKLAGLNTGELFF. CDR3 coding DNA: TGTGCCAGCAGTAAACTAGCGGGGTTGAACACCGGGGAGCTGTTTTTT.

In this sample, this clone turned up a few times. The chain carries TRBV9 and TRBJ1-2; unclear D gene. The ends were cut back, 4 bases at V and 4 bases at J, with 8 bases in the middle. The CDR3 spans 12 residues. From germline, CDR1 is SGDLS and CDR2 YYNGEE. The CDR3 is CASSQAGYGYTF. The CDR3 nucleotides are TGTGCCAGCAGCCAGGCAGGCTATGGCTACACCTTC.

This clone was seen ten or more times. The CDR3 region has the DNA TGTGCCAGCAGCGTAGCCCCGGGACAGGAGAAACGTGGCTACACCTTC. Its protein is CASSVAPGQEKRGYTF. The V gene is TRBV9, the J gene TRBJ1-2; TRBD1 aligns across 8 bases. The CDR3 sequence is 16 residues long. V was pared by 0 bases and J by 7 bases, with 11 bases of the junction left unmatched. Germline V lookup: CDR1 SGDLS, CDR2 YYNGEE.

This clone is judged medium-sized. The V call is TRBV6-5, the J call TRBJ1-2; no firm D call. Germline V gene lookup returns CDR1 MNHEY and CDR2 SVGAGI. The CDR3 totals 12 residues. Between the trimmed V and J ends, which lost 0 bases and 6 bases, there was a span of 5 bases. DNA of the CDR3: TGTGCCAGCAGTTACTCGGGAGATGGCTACACCTTC. It is translated as CASSYSGDGYTF.

This clone is labeled medium-sized. This CDR3 is CASSPGLAPYEQYF. CDR3 in DNA: TGTGCCAGCAGCCCGGGACTAGCGCCCTACGAGCAGTACTTC. This chain uses TRBV6-1 with TRBJ2-7; 10 bases are shared with TRBD2. The J segment lost 2 bases and the V segment lost 6 bases, leaving 4 bases of the junction unmatched. CDR1 is MNHNS and CDR2 is SASEGT in the germline V gene. CDR3 size: 14 residues.

This clone showed up many times. J is TRBJ2-2 and V is TRBV20-1, with 7 bases identical to TRBD2. The germline V gene encodes CDR1 DFQATT and CDR2 SNEGSKA (reference sequence). The CDR3 covers 16 residues. Trimming at V came to 1 base and at J to 5 bases, leaving 10 bases not matched to a gene. CDR3 DNA: TGCAGTGCTAGAGTGGGAGGGAGATTAAGTACCGGGGAGCTGTTTTTT. Translating it yields CSARVGGRLSTGELFF.

This clone was observed at least ten times. This sequence joins TRBV2 and TRBJ2-6; D unclear. Trimming took off 0 bases at V and 0 bases at J, with 18 bases between the two ends. The germline gives CDR1 SNHLY, CDR2 FYNNEI. CDR3 length: 20 residues. The CDR3 DNA sequence: TGTGCCAGCAGTGAAGCGGGCGTATCCCTCTCTTTCTCTGGGGCCAACGTCCTGACTTTC. This gives the protein CASSEAGVSLSFSGANVLTF.

V usage is TRBV6-4 and J usage is TRBJ1-2; weak D call: TRBD1 (5 bases). The V end was cut by 2 bases, the J end by 7 bases, with 14 bases between. CDR1 and CDR2 (germline): MRHNA, SNTAGT. The CDR3 is 14 amino acids. The CDR3 DNA follows: TGTGCCAGCAGTGACGTGTGGGGGAAGGGTGGCTACACCTTC. Its protein is CASSDVWGKGGYTF.

On this clone: Germline and junction disagree at one end, which may indicate a read error. The gene calls are TRBV7-7 and TRBJ2-2, with 7 nucleotides matching TRBD1. Looked up from germline, CDR1 is SSHAT and CDR2 is FNYEAQ (reference sequence). This CDR3 region has 15 residues. The CDR3 DNA sequence: TGCGCTAGCAGCCACGGACAGGAATGGAACGGGGAGCTGTTTTTT. This sequence encodes CASSHGQEWNGELFF.

This chain joins TRBV25-1 and TRBJ2-3; 9 nucleotides agree with TRBD1. The CDR3 length is 15 residues. The germline gives CDR1 MGHDK, CDR2 SYGVNS. The junction had 8 bases not matched to a gene; V was cut back by 4 bases and J by 6 bases. The CDR3 spells CASSGGNRGLDTQYF. In DNA, the CDR3 is TGTGCCAGCAGTGGGGGAAACAGGGGGCTCGATACGCAGTATTTT.

This clone was detected ten times or more. V and J are TRBV20-1 and TRBJ1-1; unclear D gene. Germline CDR1 is DFQATT and CDR2 is SNEGSKA (reference sequence). Trimming cost V 3 bases and J 4 bases, with 9 bases left between them. The CDR3 is 12 amino acids. In DNA form, the CDR3 reads TGCAGTGCTAGGGGCCCCAGCACTGAAGCTTTCTTT. The encoded protein is CSARGPSTEAFF.

The CDR3: CASSQTPSGEQYF. Written as DNA, the CDR3 is TGCGCCAGCAGCCAAACTCCTAGCGGCGAGCAGTACTTC. The rearrangement links TRBV4-1 to TRBJ2-7, with TRBD2 matching over 7 bases. The CDR3 is 13 amino acids. The germline V gene has CDR1 MGHRA and CDR2 YSYEKL. V was pared by 2 bases and J by 6 bases, with 4 bases of the junction left unmatched.

Ten or more counts support this clone. The gene calls are TRBV7-8 and TRBJ1-5, with 9 bases identical to TRBD1. The CDR3 loop spans 16 amino acids. The germline V gene has CDR1 SGHVS and CDR2 FQNEAQ. Losses at the gene ends were 1 base for V and 6 bases for J; bases not matched to a gene: 7. CDR3 residues: CASSLDVQGARQPQHF. CDR3 DNA sequence: TGTGCCAGCAGCTTAGATGTACAGGGGGCTCGTCAGCCCCAGCATTTT.

This clone was picked up many times. The V call is TRBV7-9, the J call TRBJ1-1, with D perhaps TRBD1 (5 bases). V lost 5 bases to trimming and J lost 4 bases, with 14 bases between them. The CDR3 covers 14 residues. Germline V CDR1 and CDR2: SEHNR, FQNEAQ (reference sequence). The CDR3 sequence: CASSNPFGGTEAFF. In DNA form, the CDR3 reads TGTGCCAGCAGCAACCCTTTTGGGGGCACTGAAGCTTTCTTT. Full variable domain (missing parts from reference TRBV7-9 and TRBJ1-1): DTGVSQNPRHKITKRGQNVTFRCDPISEHNRLYWYRQTLGQGPEFLTYFQNEAQLEKSRLLSDRFSAERPKGSFSTLEIQRTEQGDSAMYLCASSNPFGGTEAFFGQGTRLTVV.

This clone was counted many times. V gene TRBV29-1 combines with J gene TRBJ2-2; tentative D call: TRBD2 (5 bases). The CDR3 loop spans 12 amino acids. Trimming left V 3 bases short and J 5 bases short, with 7 bases between. Germline-derived CDR1 and CDR2 are SQVTM and ANQGSEA. This CDR3 is CSVETGTGELFF. CDR3 bases: TGCAGCGTTGAGACGGGGACCGGGGAGCTGTTTTTT.

This clone was found once. The chain recombines TRBV28 with TRBJ1-1, with D possibly matching TRBD1 (5 bases). The V gene lost 5 bases and the J gene lost 4 bases, with 35 bases spanning the gap. The CDR3 runs to 21 residues. Germline assignment: CDR1 MDHEN and CDR2 SYDVKM. CDR3 DNA sequence: TGTGCCAGCAGTCCACCTATACTCACCGAGGGCCAGTACTGGGGGAGCACTGAAGCTTTCTTT. This encodes CASSPPILTEGQYWGSTEAFF.

This clone was recorded at least ten times. This sequence joins TRBV4-1 and TRBJ1-2, with 7 bases matching TRBD1. The CDR3 loop spans 19 amino acids. Trimming at V came to 2 bases and at J to 4 bases, leaving 19 bases not matched to a gene. The V gene's germline CDR1 is MGHRA and CDR2 YSYEKL. The CDR3 loop reads CASSQLSPQLTGTGYGYTF. CDR3 in DNA: TGCGCCAGCAGCCAATTGAGCCCGCAATTGACAGGGACGGGCTATGGCTACACCTTC.

This clone showed up many times. A read error may be the cause here, since a much bigger clone is one base away. This rearrangement joins TRBV2 to TRBJ2-2, with a weak D call TRBD2 (6 bases). The CDR3 extends over 14 amino acids. The V and J ends lost 6 bases and 6 bases respectively, with 14 bases between them. From germline, CDR1 is SNHLY and CDR2 FYNNEI. CDR3 nucleotide sequence: TGTGCCAGCAGCGGGGACTCCAACGCCGGGGAGCTGTTTTTT. It encodes CASSGDSNAGELFF.

Many counts were recorded for this clone. The rearrangement joins TRBV30 to TRBJ2-3; 7 bases are shared with TRBD2. The CDR3 extends over 15 amino acids. The V and J ends lost 4 bases and 5 bases, in that order; junction bases with no gene match: 12. Germline lookup yields CDR1 GTSNPN and CDR2 SVGIG (reference sequence). The CDR3: CAWTRGSGTRDTQYF. The CDR3 DNA is TGTGCCTGGACTCGTGGGAGCGGGACGAGAGATACGCAGTATTTT. Complete variable domain (other parts from reference TRBV30 and TRBJ2-3): SQTIHQWPATLVQPVGSPLSLECTVEGTSNPNLYWYRQAAGRGLQLLFYSVGIGQISSEVPQNLSASRPQDRQFILSSKKLLLSDSGFYLCAWTRGSGTRDTQYFGPGTRLTVL.

At least ten counts were recorded for this clone. The chain carries TRBV6-2 or TRBV6-3 and TRBJ1-1, with TRBD1 as a possible D gene (5 bases). CDR1 and CDR2 from the germline V gene are MNHEY and SVGEGT. Trimming removed 4 bases at V and 0 bases at J, with 9 bases between. The CDR3 spans 14 residues. The CDR3 spells CASSFRQMNTEAFF. The CDR3 DNA reads TGTGCCAGCAGTTTCAGACAGATGAACACTGAAGCTTTCTTT.